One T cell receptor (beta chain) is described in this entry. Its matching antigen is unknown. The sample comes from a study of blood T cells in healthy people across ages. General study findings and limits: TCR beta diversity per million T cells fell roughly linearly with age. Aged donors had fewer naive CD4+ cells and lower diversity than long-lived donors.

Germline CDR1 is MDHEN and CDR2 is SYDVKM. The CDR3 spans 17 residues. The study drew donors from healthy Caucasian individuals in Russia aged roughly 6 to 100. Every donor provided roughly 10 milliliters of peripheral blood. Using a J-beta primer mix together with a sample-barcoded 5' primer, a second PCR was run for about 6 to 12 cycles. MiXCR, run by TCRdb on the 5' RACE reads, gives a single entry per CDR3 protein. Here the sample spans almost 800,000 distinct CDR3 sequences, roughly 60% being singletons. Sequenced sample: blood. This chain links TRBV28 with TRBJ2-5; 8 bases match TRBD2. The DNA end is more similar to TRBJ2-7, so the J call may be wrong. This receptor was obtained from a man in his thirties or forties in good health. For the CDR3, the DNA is TGTGCCAGCAGGAAGCCGTCTCGCGGGAGGTTAGAATACGAGCAGTACTTC. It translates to CASRKPSRGRLEYEQYF.